This record looks at one TCR beta chain sequence and its context. Its antigen remains unidentified. Measured with immunoSEQ multiplex PCR; TCRdb has only the in-frame clones, and not every one. The profile shows some 35,000 clones, approximately 95% of them singletons. The data are from a study of T cell clonotyping in hematopoietic cell transplantation. Study-wide results and limits: After transplant, recipient diversity fell while pathologically expanded clonotypes grew through day 180. CD4 and CD8 repertoire contributions could not be separated without sorting.

The time point: recipient sample about 28 days before transplant, after cytoreduction. Samples: about 28 days before transplant, then days 30, 100 and 180 after. The CDR3 is 15 amino acids. With 5 bases clipped from V and 2 bases from J, the junction kept 4 bases outside the gene matches. Germline-derived CDR1 and CDR2 are SEHNR and FQNEAQ (reference sequence). This receptor was obtained from a man in his forties or fifties with chronic myeloid leukemia. Some clones in this sample may be carry-over from other donors' samples. The V and J genes are TRBV7-9 and TRBJ1-5; 9 nucleotides agree with TRBD1. Source: peripheral blood mononuclear cells, taken before stem cell transplant. The CDR3 here is CASSPQGAGNQPQHF. DNA of the CDR3: TGTGCCAGCAGCCCACAGGGGGCCGGCAATCAGCCCCAGCATTTT.